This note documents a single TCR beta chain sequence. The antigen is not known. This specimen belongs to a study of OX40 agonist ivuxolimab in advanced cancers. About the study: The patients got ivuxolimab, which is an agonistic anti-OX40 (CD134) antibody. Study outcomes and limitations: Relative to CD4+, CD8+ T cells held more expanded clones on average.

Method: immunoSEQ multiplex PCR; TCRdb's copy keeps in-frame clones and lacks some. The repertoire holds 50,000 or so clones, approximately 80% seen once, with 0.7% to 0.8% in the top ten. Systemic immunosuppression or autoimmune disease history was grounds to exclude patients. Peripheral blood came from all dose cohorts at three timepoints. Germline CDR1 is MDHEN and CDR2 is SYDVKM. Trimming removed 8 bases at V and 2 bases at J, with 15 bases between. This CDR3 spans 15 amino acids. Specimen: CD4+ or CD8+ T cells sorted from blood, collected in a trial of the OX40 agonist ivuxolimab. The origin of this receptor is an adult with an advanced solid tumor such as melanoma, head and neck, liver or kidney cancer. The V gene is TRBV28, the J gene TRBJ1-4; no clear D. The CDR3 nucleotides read TGTGCCAGCGTCGGTCCGGGCGTCACTAATGAAAAACTGTTTTTT. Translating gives CASVGPGVTNEKLFF.